Here is one T cell receptor (beta chain) with its context. Repertoires were generated with immunoSEQ multiplex PCR, while TCRdb's copy carries only in-frame clones and drops some. The data hold some 250,000 clones, with more than 75% observed a single time. The data belong to a study of blood T cell repertoires in COVID-19. Looking at the study overall: From the United States, Italy and Spain came samples of acute and convalescent COVID-19. T cells, B-cell-depleted T cells, or PBMCs supplied cDNA or gDNA.

The ends lost 5 bases at V and 3 bases at J; junction bases unmatched: 6. This CDR3 has 15 amino acids. Germline CDR1 is ENHRY and CDR2 is SYGVKD. The sample was peripheral blood. The chain has TRBV10-3 and TRBJ1-2; 10 nucleotides line up with TRBD1. The source of this sequence is a woman aged 35 to 49 who had recovered from COVID-19. The CDR3 DNA reads TGTGCCATCAGTCACGGGACAGGGGCGGACTATGGCTACACCTTC. Translated, it gives CAISHGTGADYGYTF.